This T cell receptor (beta chain) was sequenced for a study of T cells in Graves' hyperthyroidism and ophthalmopathy. General study findings and limits: Researchers found most expanded thyroid clonotypes above 0.001 in blood as well. In the analysis, a 13 V-J model separated ophthalmopathy from stable hyperthyroidism.

From RNA transcripts, TCR beta CDR3 regions were amplified. First-round RT-PCR targeting the TCR CDR3 was performed with the HTBI primer set. TCRdb re-derived calls from the multiplex PCR reads in MiXCR, one entry per CDR3 protein. The sample contains around 190,000 distinct CDR3 sequences, about a sixth of which appear only once. The CDR3 spans 16 residues. CDR1 is LNHNV and CDR2 is YYDKDF in the germline V gene (reference sequence). V gave up 0 bases and J gave up 4 bases; unmatched junction bases: 3. This clonotype has more than one count but fewer than ten. Its antigen is not known. The study left out patients who had uncontrolled infection, other autoimmune disease, pregnancy or lactation. The PBMCs studied were ones that came from roughly 9.4 ml fresh peripheral blood.

The source material was blood. The clonotype comes from a woman between 50 and 59 years old with Graves' hyperthyroidism. V gene TRBV15 combines with J gene TRBJ2-6; 7 nucleotides match TRBD2. CDR3 bases: TGTGCCACCAGCAGAGATGCGGGGGTGGGGGCCAACGTCCTGACTTTC. Protein sequence: CATSRDAGVGANVLTF.